This passage covers 32 T cell receptor beta chains from one sample sequenced in a study of blood T cell repertoires in COVID-19. Data came from immunoSEQ multiplex PCR; TCRdb stores just in-frame clones and leaves some out. This table has more than 85,000 clones, roughly 83% appearing once. The sequenced sample was peripheral blood. The origin of the receptors is a woman aged 55-69 years with acute or convalescent COVID-19.

The chain recombines TRBV27 with TRBJ1-1, with 7 positions matching TRBD1. CDR3 length: 15 residues. V lost 3 bases to trimming and J lost 2 bases; unmatched junction nucleotides: 6. The germline V gene encodes CDR1 MNHEY and CDR2 SMNVEV (reference sequence). Written as DNA, the CDR3 is TGTGCCAGCAGTTTGGGGACAGACGTAAACACTGAAGCTTTCTTT. This translates into CASSLGTDVNTEAFF.

This rearrangement joins TRBV27 to TRBJ2-7, with 9 bases lining up with TRBD2. Germline lookup yields CDR1 MNHEY and CDR2 SMNVEV (reference sequence). There are 15 residues in the CDR3. V was pared by 5 bases and J by 6 bases, with 11 bases of the junction left unmatched. The CDR3 loop reads CASSLGTSNPSEQYF. The CDR3 bases are TGTGCCAGCAGTCTAGGGACTAGCAACCCTTCCGAGCAGTACTTC.

This chain connects TRBV19 to TRBJ1-4, with unresolved D. The germline CDR1 and CDR2 sequences are LNHDA and SQIVND (reference sequence). V was cut by 6 bases and J by 1 base, with 9 bases left in between. CDR3 length: 14 residues. CDR3 sequence reads: CASSPPGTNEKLFF. The CDR3 DNA sequence: TGTGCCAGTAGCCCGCCCGGAACTAATGAAAAACTGTTTTTT.

V and J are TRBV11-3 and TRBJ1-1; TRBD1 agrees at 10 bases. Germline V gene lookup returns CDR1 SGHNT and CDR2 YENEEA. Trimming removed 5 bases from V and 7 bases from J; junction bases left unmatched: 7. This CDR3 is built from 14 residues. Here the CDR3 DNA reads TGTGCCAGCAGCCGGACAGGGGGTAATGGTGAAGCTTTCTTT. Protein: CASSRTGGNGEAFF.

The chain carries TRBV20-1 and TRBJ1-1, with D uncertain. Germline V gene sequence: CDR1 DFQATT, CDR2 SNEGSKA (reference sequence). V lost 4 bases and J lost 1, with 4 bases in between. The CDR3 totals 11 residues. CDR3 amino acids: CSATGNTEAFF. CDR3 bases: TGCAGTGCTACAGGGAACACTGAAGCTTTCTTT.

This sequence joins TRBV28 and TRBJ1-4; 8 bases match TRBD1. The CDR3 spans 14 residues. Germline CDR1 is MDHEN and CDR2 is SYDVKM. Trimming cost V 6 bases and J 8 bases; bases outside gene matches: 8. The CDR3 loop reads CASRNPGGGEKLFF. CDR3 DNA: TGTGCCAGCAGGAACCCAGGGGGCGGGGAAAAACTGTTTTTT. Combining the CDR3 with reference TRBV28 and TRBJ1-4 gives the whole variable domain DVKVTQSSRYLVKRTGEKVFLECVQDMDHENMFWYRQDPGLGLRLIYFSYDVKMKEKGDIPEGYSVSREKKERFSLILESASTNQTSMYLCASRNPGGGEKLFFGSGTQLSVL.

The CDR3, as DNA: TGCGCCAGCAGTCAATCGGAGTCAGTTGATCAGCCCCAGCATTTT. This translates into CASSQSESVDQPQHF. The J gene is TRBJ1-5, the V gene TRBV23-1; D is unclear. TRBV23-1 is placed among ORFs of uncertain function. The V and J ends lost 0 bases and 5 bases respectively, with 11 bases between them. The CDR3 runs 15 residues.

J is TRBJ2-7 and V is TRBV7-2, with D uncertain. V lost 6 bases and J lost 4, with 13 bases in between. The CDR3 has 13 amino acids. The germline V gene encodes CDR1 SGHTA and CDR2 FQGNSA. CDR3 nucleotides: TGTGCCAGCAGTCGAACCTTTCAGTACGAGCAGTACTTC. Amino acid sequence: CASSRTFQYEQYF. The full variable domain, completed using reference TRBV7-2 and TRBJ2-7, is GAGVSQSPSNKVTEKGKDVELRCDPISGHTALYWYRQSLGQGLEFLIYFQGNSAPDKSGLPSDRFSAERTGGSVSTLTIQRTQQEDSAVYLCASSRTFQYEQYFGPGTRLTVT.

This chain connects TRBV6-1 to TRBJ1-5, with D unclear. V dropped 2 bases and J dropped 7 bases, with 21 bases sitting between them. The CDR3 runs to 17 residues. From germline, CDR1 is MNHNS and CDR2 SASEGT. As DNA, the CDR3 is TGTGCCAGCAGTGAATACCCCGGACGGGAGTTTTGGCAGCCCCAGCATTTT. The encoded protein is CASSEYPGREFWQPQHF.

The V and J genes are TRBV29-1 and TRBJ2-5; D perhaps matches TRBD2 (5 bases). V was cut by 2 bases and J by 7 bases, with 11 bases left in between. The CDR3 sequence is 12 residues long. Germline V gene data show CDR1 as SQVTM and CDR2 as ANQGSEA. For the CDR3, the DNA is TGCAGCGTTGAATTGGGCGCGGGGACCCAGTACTTC. Protein product: CSVELGAGTQYF. Looking up the rest from reference TRBV29-1 and TRBJ2-5 gives the full variable domain: SAVISQKPSRDICQRGTSLTIQCQVDSQVTMMFWYRQQPGQSLTLIATANQGSEATYESGFVIDKFPISRPNLTFSTLTVSNMSPEDSSIYLCSVELGAGTQYFGPGTRLLVL.

V usage is TRBV3-1 (or the pseudogene TRBV3-2) and J usage is TRBJ1-5; the D is unclear. The CDR3 contains 12 residues. The V gene's germline CDR1 is LGHDT and CDR2 YNNKEL (reference sequence). The V end was cut by 3 bases, the J end by 4 bases, with 4 bases between. The CDR3 protein is CASSQLNQPQHF. DNA of the CDR3: TGTGCCAGCAGCCAGCTAAATCAGCCCCAGCATTTT.

This chain uses TRBV19 with TRBJ1-2; 10 nucleotides line up with TRBD1. Trimming took 4 bases from V and 8 from J; bases not matched to a gene: 10. CDR1 and CDR2 (germline): LNHDA, SQIVND (reference sequence). The CDR3 totals 15 residues. For the CDR3, the DNA is TGTGCCAGTAGTACCCGGACAGGGGGGACAACCGGCTACACCTTC. It codes for CASSTRTGGTTGYTF.

The genes are TRBV30 and TRBJ2-7, with 9 bases identical to TRBD1. Germline V gene sequence: CDR1 GTSNPN, CDR2 SVGIG (reference sequence). The CDR3 runs 13 residues. J gave up 3 bases and V 3 bases, and 3 bases lay outside the gene matches. DNA for the CDR3: TGTGCCTGGAGCCGGGACAGGGACTACGAGCAGTACTTC. Translated: CAWSRDRDYEQYF.

The chain combines TRBV7-8 with TRBJ2-1, with 11 nucleotides matching TRBD2. The CDR3 has 15 residues. V lost 2 bases, J lost 11 bases, and 8 bases stayed unmatched. Germline V CDR1 and CDR2: SGHVS, FQNEAQ. The CDR3 DNA sequence: TGTGCCAGCAGCTTACAACTAGCGGGAGATCGTAAGCAGTTCTTC. Its protein is CASSLQLAGDRKQFF.

The rearrangement uses TRBV18 and TRBJ1-2; TRBD1 matches 7 bases. CDR1 is KGHSH, CDR2 LQKENI, per germline. V was clipped by 3 bases and J by 1 base; unmatched bases: 2. The CDR3 is 14 residues long. The CDR3 spells CASSPTGINYGYTF. The CDR3 coding sequence is TGTGCCAGCTCACCGACAGGGATTAACTATGGCTACACCTTC.

The chain has TRBV3-1 (or the pseudogene TRBV3-2) and TRBJ1-2, with TRBD1 as a possible D gene (6 bases). This CDR3 is built from 15 residues. Germline assignment: CDR1 LGHDT and CDR2 YNNKEL (reference sequence). The V gene lost 1 base and the J gene lost 6 bases, with 15 bases spanning the gap. The CDR3, as DNA: TGTGCCAGCAGCCAAGTGGGGGGGCTCGTAAATGGCTACACCTTC. Its translation is CASSQVGGLVNGYTF.

The V and J genes are TRBV11-3 and TRBJ1-6; TRBD1 aligns across 9 bases. This CDR3 region has 14 residues. Germline trimming cut 5 bases from V and 7 bases from J; bases unmatched to any gene: 3. CDR1 and CDR2 (germline): SGHNT, YENEEA. The CDR3, as DNA: TGTGCCAGCAGCCTCGGGACAGGGAATTCACCCCTCCACTTT. Translation: CASSLGTGNSPLHF.

Only a few counts were recorded for this clone. Other nucleotide sequences in the sample specify the same CDR3. Here the CDR3 reads CATSDLSRGHQETQYF. The CDR3 DNA sequence: TGTGCCACCAGTGATTTAAGCAGGGGACATCAAGAGACCCAGTACTTC. The chain uses TRBV24-1 and TRBJ2-5; possibly TRBD1 for D (6 bases). This CDR3 is built from 16 residues. Trimming pared 1 base from V and 2 bases from J, leaving 13 bases between. Germline V lookup: CDR1 KGHDR, CDR2 SFDVKD.

The chain links TRBV6-5 to TRBJ2-7; 8 bases are a match to TRBD1. CDR1 is MNHEY, CDR2 SVGAGI, per germline. This CDR3 is 13 amino acids long. The V gene end was trimmed by 7 bases and the J gene end by 4 bases; junction bases not matched to a gene: 6. As DNA, the CDR3 is TGTGCCAGCAAAGGACAGGGCGATTACGAGCAGTACTTC. Translation gives CASKGQGDYEQYF.

CDR3 protein: CAWRPGNSGNTIYF. Written as DNA, the CDR3 is TGTGCCTGGAGGCCGGGTAACTCTGGAAACACCATATATTTT. J is TRBJ1-3 and V is TRBV30; D gene unclear. V gave up 3 bases and J gave up 0 bases, with 9 bases separating them. The CDR3 is 14 residues long. Germline V gene data show CDR1 as GTSNPN and CDR2 as SVGIG (reference sequence).

This chain joins TRBV5-1 and TRBJ1-4; 8 positions agree with TRBD1. The CDR3 loop spans 14 amino acids. The J segment lost 5 bases and the V segment lost 0 bases, leaving 0 bases of the junction unmatched. Looked up from germline, CDR1 is SGHRS and CDR2 is YFSETQ. The CDR3, as DNA: TGCGCCAGCAGCTTGGGGACAGGGAATGAAAAACTGTTTTTT. Protein product: CASSLGTGNEKLFF.

The CDR3 DNA reads TGTGCTAGTGGCGTAGGGGTGGGTGGGGCCAACGTCCTGACTTTC. Translation gives CASGVGVGGANVLTF. V gene TRBV12-5 combines with J gene TRBJ2-6, with D perhaps TRBD1 (5 bases). Germline CDR1 is LGHNT and CDR2 is FRNRAP. With 6 bases removed from V and 3 bases from J, the gap between germline ends came to 12 bases. The CDR3 is 15 residues long.

The chain has TRBV18 and TRBJ2-3; tentative D call: TRBD2 (7 bases). CDR1 is KGHSH and CDR2 is LQKENI in the germline V gene. This CDR3 contains 14 residues. V lost 3 bases, J lost 7 bases, and 14 bases lay in between. CDR3 nucleotides: TGTGCCAGCTCACCGTCGGGGGGCGTGAATACGCAGTATTTT. Residues: CASSPSGGVNTQYF.

The genes are TRBV28 and TRBJ1-1; possible D gene TRBD1, 6 bases. Between the trimmed V and J ends, which lost 6 bases and 7 bases, there was a span of 15 bases. Germline V gene lookup returns CDR1 MDHEN and CDR2 SYDVKM. The CDR3 runs 13 residues. CDR3 loop: CASSLDSQFEAFF. In DNA form, the CDR3 reads TGTGCCAGCAGCCTGGACAGCCAGTTTGAAGCTTTCTTT.

The chain recombines TRBV4-3 with TRBJ1-6; the D is unclear. CDR1 is LGHNA and CDR2 is YSLEER in the germline V gene. Between the trimmed V and J ends, which lost 5 bases and 18 bases, there was a span of 14 bases. The CDR3 runs to 11 residues. In DNA form, the CDR3 reads TGCGCCAGCAGCGCGCCCGGACTTACCCACTTT. It specifies CASSAPGLTHF.

This clone was picked up a small number of times. The junction departs from the called germline gene at one end, perhaps through a read error. The rearrangement joins TRBV28 to TRBJ1-2; TRBD1 matches at 7 bases. This CDR3 has 15 amino acids. The germline gives CDR1 MDHEN, CDR2 SYDVKM. The CDR3 DNA is TGTGCCAGCGGTTTTGAACAGGGGACCAACTATGGCTACACCTTC. Protein sequence: CASGFEQGTNYGYTF.

This clone was seen just once. The chain joins TRBV7-9 to TRBJ1-6; D is possibly TRBD1 (6 bases). The CDR3 spans 16 residues. The germline V and J ends were trimmed by 2 bases and 9 bases, with 17 bases remaining between them. Per germline, CDR1 SEHNR and CDR2 FQNEAQ (reference sequence). The CDR3 sequence: CASSLKGGREGSPLHF. DNA for the CDR3: TGTGCCAGCAGCTTAAAGGGGGGCAGGGAGGGTTCACCCCTCCACTTT.

The V gene is TRBV19, the J gene TRBJ1-1; weak D call: TRBD1 (6 bases). Trimming shortened V by 6 bases and J by 0 bases, and 11 bases separated the two germline ends. Germline V lookup: CDR1 LNHDA, CDR2 SQIVND (reference sequence). The CDR3 contains 14 residues. The CDR3 protein is CASSQGQMNTEAFF. CDR3 DNA sequence: TGTGCCAGTAGCCAGGGGCAGATGAACACTGAAGCTTTCTTT.

The chain joins TRBV4-2 to TRBJ1-1; maybe TRBD1 (5 bases). The CDR3 contains 16 residues. In germline, CDR1 is LGHNA, CDR2 YNFKEQ. Trimming pared 0 bases from V and 2 bases from J, leaving 13 bases between. The chain's CDR3 is CASSQEGGRVNTEAFF. In nucleotides, the CDR3 is TGTGCCAGCAGCCAAGAAGGCGGCAGGGTAAACACTGAAGCTTTCTTT.

The V call is TRBV29-1, the J call TRBJ1-5; D perhaps matches TRBD1 (5 bases). V lost 4 bases and J lost 3, with 7 bases in between. Germline V CDR1 and CDR2: SQVTM, ANQGSEA. The CDR3 is made up of 12 amino acids. CDR3 sequence: CSVGQFNQPQHF. The CDR3 DNA is TGCAGCGTTGGACAGTTCAATCAGCCCCAGCATTTT.

The rearrangement uses TRBV7-2 and TRBJ1-5; the D gene is possibly TRBD1 (5 bases). The germline V and J ends were trimmed by 4 bases and 0 bases, with 7 bases remaining between them. This CDR3 is built from 14 residues. Germline assignment: CDR1 SGHTA and CDR2 FQGNSA. The CDR3, as DNA: TGTGCCAGCAGCTATAGGGGTAGCAATCAGCCCCAGCATTTT. Translation gives CASSYRGSNQPQHF.

The chain couples TRBV28 to TRBJ2-7, with TRBD1 matching over 11 bases. This CDR3 has 18 residues. With V trimmed by 6 bases and J by 7 bases, 20 bases remained unmatched. Germline values: CDR1 MDHEN, CDR2 SYDVKM. CDR3 loop: CASSRTQLGGQGAGEQYF. The CDR3, as DNA: TGTGCCAGCAGCCGAACCCAACTCGGTGGACAGGGGGCTGGGGAGCAGTACTTC.